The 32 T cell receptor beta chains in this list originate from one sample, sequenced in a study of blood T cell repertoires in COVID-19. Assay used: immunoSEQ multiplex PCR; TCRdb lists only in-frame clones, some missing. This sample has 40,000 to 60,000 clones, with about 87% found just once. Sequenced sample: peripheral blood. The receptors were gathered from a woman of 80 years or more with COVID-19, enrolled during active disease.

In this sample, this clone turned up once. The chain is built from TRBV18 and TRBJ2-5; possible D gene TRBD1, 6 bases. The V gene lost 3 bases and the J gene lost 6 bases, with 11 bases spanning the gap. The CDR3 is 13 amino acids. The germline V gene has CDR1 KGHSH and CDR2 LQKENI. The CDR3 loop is CASSPDSGQTQYF. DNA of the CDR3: TGTGCCAGCTCACCGGACAGCGGACAGACCCAGTACTTC.

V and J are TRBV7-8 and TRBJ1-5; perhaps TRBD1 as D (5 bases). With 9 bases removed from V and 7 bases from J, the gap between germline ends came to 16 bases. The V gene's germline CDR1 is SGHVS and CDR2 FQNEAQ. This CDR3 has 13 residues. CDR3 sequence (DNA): TGTGCCAGTCGCGGGGGAACGGGCCAGCCCCAGCATTTT. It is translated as CASRGGTGQPQHF.

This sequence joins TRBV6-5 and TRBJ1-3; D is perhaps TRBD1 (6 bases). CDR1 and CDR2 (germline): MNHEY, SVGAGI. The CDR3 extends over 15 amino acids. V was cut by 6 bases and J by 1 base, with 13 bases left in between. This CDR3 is CASSLNQGSGNTIYF. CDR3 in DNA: TGTGCCAGCAGCCTAAACCAGGGGTCTGGAAACACCATATATTTT.

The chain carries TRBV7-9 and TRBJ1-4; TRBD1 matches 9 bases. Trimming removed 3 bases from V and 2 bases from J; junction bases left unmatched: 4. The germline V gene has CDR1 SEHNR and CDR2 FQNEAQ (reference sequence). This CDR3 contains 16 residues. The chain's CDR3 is CASSFGDRGTNEKLFF. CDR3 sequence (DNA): TGTGCCAGCAGCTTCGGAGACAGGGGGACTAATGAAAAACTGTTTTTT.

CDR3 nucleotide sequence: TGTGCCAGCAGCCCCCCCGACACTGAAGCTTTCTTT. This sequence encodes CASSPPDTEAFF. This rearrangement joins TRBV16 to TRBJ1-1; D not certain. V lost 4 bases, J lost 3 bases, and 6 bases lay in between. The CDR3 has 12 amino acids. Germline V lookup: CDR1 KGHSY, CDR2 FQNENV. Looking up the rest from reference TRBV16 and TRBJ1-1 gives the full variable domain: GEEVAQTPKHLVRGEGQKAKLYCAPIKGHSYVFWYQQVLKNEFKFLISFQNENVFDETGMPKERFSAKCLPNSPCSLEIQATKLEDSAVYFCASSPPDTEAFFGQGTRLTVV.

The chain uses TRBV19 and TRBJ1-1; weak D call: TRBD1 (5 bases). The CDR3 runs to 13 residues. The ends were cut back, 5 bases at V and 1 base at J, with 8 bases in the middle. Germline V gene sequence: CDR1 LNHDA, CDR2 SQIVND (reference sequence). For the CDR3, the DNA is TGTGCCAGTAGTTATCAGGGGAACACTGAAGCTTTCTTT. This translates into CASSYQGNTEAFF.

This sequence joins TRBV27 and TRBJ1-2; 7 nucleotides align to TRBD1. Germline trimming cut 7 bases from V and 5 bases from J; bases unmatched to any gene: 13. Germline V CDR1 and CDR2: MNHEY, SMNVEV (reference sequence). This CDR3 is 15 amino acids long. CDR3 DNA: TGTGCCAGCACCCCCGGGAGGGGGCGGTTTTATGGCTACACCTTC. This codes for CASTPGRGRFYGYTF.

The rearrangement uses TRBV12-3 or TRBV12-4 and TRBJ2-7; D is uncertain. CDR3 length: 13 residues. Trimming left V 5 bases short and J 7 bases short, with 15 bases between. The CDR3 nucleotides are TGTGCCAGCAGTCTGATGCGCTTTAGAGAGCAGTACTTC. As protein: CASSLMRFREQYF.

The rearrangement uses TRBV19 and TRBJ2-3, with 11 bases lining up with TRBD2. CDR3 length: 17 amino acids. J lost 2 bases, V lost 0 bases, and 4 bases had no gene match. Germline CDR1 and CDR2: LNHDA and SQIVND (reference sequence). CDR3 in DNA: TGTGCCAGTAGTATAGAGAAACTAGCGGGAGCCACAGATACGCAGTATTTT. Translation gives CASSIEKLAGATDTQYF.

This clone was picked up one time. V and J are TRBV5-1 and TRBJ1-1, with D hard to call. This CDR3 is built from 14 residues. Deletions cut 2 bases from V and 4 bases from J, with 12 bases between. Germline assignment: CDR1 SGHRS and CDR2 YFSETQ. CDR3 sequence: CASSFQATSTEAFF. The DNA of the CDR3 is TGCGCCAGCAGCTTCCAGGCGACCTCCACTGAAGCTTTCTTT.

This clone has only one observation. As DNA, the CDR3 is TGTGCCAGCAGGCTAAACAGGAAAGCTTTCTTT. Amino acid sequence: CASRLNRKAFF. J is TRBJ1-1 and V is TRBV28; TRBD1 is a possible D gene (5 bases). This CDR3 is 11 amino acids long. V lost 6 bases, J lost 9 bases, and 11 bases lay in between. Germline V gives CDR1 MDHEN, CDR2 SYDVKM.

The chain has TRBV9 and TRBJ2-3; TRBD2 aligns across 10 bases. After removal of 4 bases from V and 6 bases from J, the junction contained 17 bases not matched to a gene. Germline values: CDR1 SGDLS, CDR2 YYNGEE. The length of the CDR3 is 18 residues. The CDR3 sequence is CASSRVPLKRGGLDTQYF. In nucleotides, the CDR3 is TGTGCCAGCAGCAGAGTCCCCCTTAAGCGGGGGGGCCTGGATACGCAGTATTTT.

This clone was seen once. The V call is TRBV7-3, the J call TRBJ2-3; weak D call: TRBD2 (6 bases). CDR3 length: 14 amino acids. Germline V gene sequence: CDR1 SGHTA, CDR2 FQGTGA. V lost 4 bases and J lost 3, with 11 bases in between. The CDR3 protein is CASSSGLPTDTQYF. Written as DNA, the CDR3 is TGTGCCAGCAGCTCGGGACTTCCTACAGATACGCAGTATTTT.

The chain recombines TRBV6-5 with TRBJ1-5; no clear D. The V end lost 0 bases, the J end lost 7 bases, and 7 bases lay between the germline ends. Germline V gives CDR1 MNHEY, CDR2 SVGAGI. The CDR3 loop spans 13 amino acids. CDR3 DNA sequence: TGTGCCAGCAGTTACTCGAGTTGGCAGCCCCAGCATTTT. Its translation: CASSYSSWQPQHF.

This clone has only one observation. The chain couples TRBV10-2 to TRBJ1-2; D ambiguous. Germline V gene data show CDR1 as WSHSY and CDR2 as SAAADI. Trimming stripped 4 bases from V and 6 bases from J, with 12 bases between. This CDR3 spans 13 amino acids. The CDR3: CASSGGQSHGYTF. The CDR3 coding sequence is TGCGCCAGCAGTGGCGGGCAAAGCCATGGCTACACCTTC.

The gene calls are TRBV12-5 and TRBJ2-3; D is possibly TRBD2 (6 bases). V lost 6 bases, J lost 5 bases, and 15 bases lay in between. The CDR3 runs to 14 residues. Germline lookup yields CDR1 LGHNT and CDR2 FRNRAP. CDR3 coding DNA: TGTGCTAGTGGGCTTAGCGGTCCAGGAGATACGCAGTATTTT. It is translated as CASGLSGPGDTQYF.

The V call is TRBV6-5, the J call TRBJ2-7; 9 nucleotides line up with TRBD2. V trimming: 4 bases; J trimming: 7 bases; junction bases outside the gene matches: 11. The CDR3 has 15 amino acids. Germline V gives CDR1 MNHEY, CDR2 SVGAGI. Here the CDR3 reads CASSSERGASWEQYF. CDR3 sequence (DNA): TGTGCCAGCAGTTCGGAGCGGGGGGCCTCGTGGGAGCAGTACTTC.

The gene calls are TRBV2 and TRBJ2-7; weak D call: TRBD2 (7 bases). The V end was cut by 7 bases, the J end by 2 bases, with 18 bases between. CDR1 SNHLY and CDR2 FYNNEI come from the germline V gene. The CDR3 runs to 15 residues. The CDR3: CASKGVRGATYEQYF. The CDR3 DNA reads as TGTGCCAGCAAAGGGGTTCGGGGGGCAACCTACGAGCAGTACTTC.

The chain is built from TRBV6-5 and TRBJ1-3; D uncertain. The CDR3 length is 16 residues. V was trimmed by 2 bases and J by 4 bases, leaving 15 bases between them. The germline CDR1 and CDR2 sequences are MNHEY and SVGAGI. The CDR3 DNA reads TGTGCCAGCAGTTACAACATCGGACTCGGAGGAAACACCATATATTTT. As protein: CASSYNIGLGGNTIYF.

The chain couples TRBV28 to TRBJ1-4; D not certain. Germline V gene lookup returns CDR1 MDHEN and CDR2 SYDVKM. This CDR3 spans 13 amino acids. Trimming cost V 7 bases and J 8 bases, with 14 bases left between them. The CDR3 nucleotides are TGTGCCAGCATGGAGGGAGGGCCAGAAAAACTGTTTTTT. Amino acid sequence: CASMEGGPEKLFF.

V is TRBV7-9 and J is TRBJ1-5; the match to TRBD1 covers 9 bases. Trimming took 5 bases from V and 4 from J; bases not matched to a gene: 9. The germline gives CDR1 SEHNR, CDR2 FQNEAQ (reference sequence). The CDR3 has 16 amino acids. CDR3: CASSTDRGIPNQPQHF. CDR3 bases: TGTGCCAGCAGCACGGACAGGGGAATTCCAAATCAGCCCCAGCATTTT.

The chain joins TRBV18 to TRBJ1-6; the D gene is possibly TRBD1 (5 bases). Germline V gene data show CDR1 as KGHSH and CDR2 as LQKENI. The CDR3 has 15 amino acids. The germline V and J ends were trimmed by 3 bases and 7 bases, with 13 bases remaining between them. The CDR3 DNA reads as TGTGCCAGCTCACCCAGTGGCAGGGCAAATTCACCCCTCCACTTT. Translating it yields CASSPSGRANSPLHF.

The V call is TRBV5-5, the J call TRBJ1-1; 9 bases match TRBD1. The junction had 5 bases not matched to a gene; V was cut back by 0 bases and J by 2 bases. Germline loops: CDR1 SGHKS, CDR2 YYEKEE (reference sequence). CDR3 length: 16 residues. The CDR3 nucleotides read TGTGCCAGCAGCTTGGGGCCGGACAGGGGAAACACTGAAGCTTTCTTT. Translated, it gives CASSLGPDRGNTEAFF.

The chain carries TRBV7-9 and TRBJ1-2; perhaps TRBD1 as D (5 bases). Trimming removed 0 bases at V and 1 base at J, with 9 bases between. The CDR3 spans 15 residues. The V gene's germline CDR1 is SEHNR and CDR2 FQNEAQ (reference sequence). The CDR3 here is CASSLASQGNYGYTF. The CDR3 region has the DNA TGTGCCAGCAGCTTAGCCTCCCAGGGTAACTATGGCTACACCTTC.

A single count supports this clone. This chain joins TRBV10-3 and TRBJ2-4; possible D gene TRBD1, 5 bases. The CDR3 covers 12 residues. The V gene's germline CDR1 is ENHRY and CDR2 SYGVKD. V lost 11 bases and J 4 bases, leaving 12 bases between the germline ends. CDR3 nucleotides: TGTGCCGTTCCCAGGGAAAAAAACATTCAGTACTTC. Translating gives CAVPREKNIQYF.

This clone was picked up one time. CDR3 nucleotides: TGTGCCAGCAGTCAGGCCCCCTATGGCTACACCTTC. Its protein product is CASSQAPYGYTF. The chain carries TRBV28 and TRBJ1-2; no definite D call. This CDR3 has 12 residues. Trimming cost V 5 bases and J 4 bases, with 8 bases left between them. Looked up from germline, CDR1 is MDHEN and CDR2 is SYDVKM.

Here the CDR3 DNA reads TGTGCCACCAGCCCCCCCGGGATCGTGACCCAGTACTTC. It translates to CATSPPGIVTQYF. The gene calls are TRBV15 and TRBJ2-5, with D possibly matching TRBD2 (5 bases). The CDR3 runs to 13 residues. V lost 5 bases, J lost 7 bases, and 14 bases lay in between. Germline lookup yields CDR1 LNHNV and CDR2 YYDKDF (reference sequence).

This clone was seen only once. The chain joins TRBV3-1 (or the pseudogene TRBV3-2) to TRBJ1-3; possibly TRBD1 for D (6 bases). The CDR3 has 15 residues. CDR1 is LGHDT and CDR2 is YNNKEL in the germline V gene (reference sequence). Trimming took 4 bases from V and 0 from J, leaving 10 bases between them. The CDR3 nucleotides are TGTGCCAGCAGCCCCCAGGGGACCTCTGGAAACACCATATATTTT. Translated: CASSPQGTSGNTIYF.

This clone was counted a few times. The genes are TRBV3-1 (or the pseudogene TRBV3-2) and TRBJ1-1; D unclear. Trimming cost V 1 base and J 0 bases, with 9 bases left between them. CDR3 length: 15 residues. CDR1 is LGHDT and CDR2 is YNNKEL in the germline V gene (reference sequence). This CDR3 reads CASSQVRLMNTEAFF. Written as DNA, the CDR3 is TGTGCCAGCAGCCAAGTTAGACTCATGAACACTGAAGCTTTCTTT.

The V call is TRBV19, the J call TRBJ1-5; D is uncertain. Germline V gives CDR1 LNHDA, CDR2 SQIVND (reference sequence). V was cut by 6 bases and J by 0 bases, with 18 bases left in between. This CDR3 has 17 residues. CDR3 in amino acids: CASRVTAGSYSNQPQHF. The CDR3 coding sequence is TGTGCCAGTAGAGTAACCGCCGGGAGTTATAGCAATCAGCCCCAGCATTTT.

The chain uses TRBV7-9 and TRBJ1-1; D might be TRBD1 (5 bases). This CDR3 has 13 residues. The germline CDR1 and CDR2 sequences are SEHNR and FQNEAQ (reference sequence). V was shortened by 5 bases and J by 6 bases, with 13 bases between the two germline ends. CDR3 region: CASSAQGLAEAFF. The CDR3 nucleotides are TGTGCCAGCAGCGCTCAGGGTCTGGCTGAAGCTTTCTTT.

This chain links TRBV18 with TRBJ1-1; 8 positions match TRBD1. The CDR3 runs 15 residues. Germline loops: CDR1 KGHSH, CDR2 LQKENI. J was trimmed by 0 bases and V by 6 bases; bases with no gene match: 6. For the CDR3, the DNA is TGTGCCAGCTCTGAAACGGGACAGGTGAACACTGAAGCTTTCTTT. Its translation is CASSETGQVNTEAFF.